Sequencing of this T cell receptor (beta chain) was carried out in a study of T cell responses to AZD1222 COVID-19 vaccine. Study observations and caveats: Donor demographics were predominantly white British with a female majority; clonal diversity may be underestimated. Unmutated variant regions are reportedly targeted by nearly half of spike-specific TCRs.

As for this clone: Its antigen is as yet unknown.

Libraries were prepared by immunoSEQ multiplex PCR; TCRdb keeps only in-frame clonotypes and omits some of them. The sample includes more than 120,000 clones, under 90% seen only once; the top ten take approximately 1.6%. Per germline, CDR1 SNHLY and CDR2 FYNNEI. CDR3 length equals 14 residues. J gave up 4 bases and V 2 bases, and 4 bases lay outside the gene matches. The input for sequencing was peripheral blood, taken 28 days after the second AZD1222 dose. The TCR was taken from an adult who received the AZD1222 COVID-19 vaccine. The gene calls are TRBV2 and TRBJ1-1; 7 bases are a match to TRBD1. CDR3 nucleotide sequence: TGTGCCAGCAGTGAAAGCCAGGGGGTCACTGAAGCTTTCTTT. Its protein product is CASSESQGVTEAFF.